This TCR beta chain was recovered during a study of T-cell reconstitution after alpha-beta-depleted transplantation in children. The V end lost 9 bases, the J end lost 5 bases, and 8 bases lay between the germline ends. The germline gives CDR1 SGDLS, CDR2 YYNGEE. This CDR3 has 10 amino acids. This clonotype was counted many times. As it was prepared, the TCRbeta library received unique molecular identifiers. A single record per CDR3 protein comes from TCRdb applying MiXCR to the PCR reads. This sample has about 610,000 distinct CDR3 sequences, with about 10% found just once. The rearrangement joins TRBV9 to TRBJ2-5; D not certain. Sequenced material: PBMCs from the stem cell graft donor, taken from the stem cell graft. The TCR originated in a human donor who donated a stem cell graft to a child with acute myeloid leukemia. Here the CDR3 reads CAKARETQYF. The CDR3, as DNA: TGTGCCAAAGCCCGGGAGACCCAGTACTTC.